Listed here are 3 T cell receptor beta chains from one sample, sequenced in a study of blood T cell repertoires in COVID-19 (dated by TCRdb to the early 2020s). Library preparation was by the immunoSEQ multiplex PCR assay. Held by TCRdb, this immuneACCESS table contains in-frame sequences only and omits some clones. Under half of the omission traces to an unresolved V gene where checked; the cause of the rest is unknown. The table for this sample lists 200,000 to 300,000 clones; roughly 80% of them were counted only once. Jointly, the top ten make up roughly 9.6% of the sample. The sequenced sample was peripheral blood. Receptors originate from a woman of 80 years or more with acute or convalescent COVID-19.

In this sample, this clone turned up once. The CDR3 loop reads CATRPWRETNGYTF. The CDR3, as DNA: TGTGCCACCAGGCCCTGGAGGGAGACTAATGGCTACACCTTC. This rearrangement joins TRBV10-3 to TRBJ1-2; D gene ambiguous. The V end lost 10 bases, the J end lost 6 bases, and 21 bases lay between the germline ends. Germline V CDR1 and CDR2: ENHRY, SYGVKD. This CDR3 contains 14 residues.

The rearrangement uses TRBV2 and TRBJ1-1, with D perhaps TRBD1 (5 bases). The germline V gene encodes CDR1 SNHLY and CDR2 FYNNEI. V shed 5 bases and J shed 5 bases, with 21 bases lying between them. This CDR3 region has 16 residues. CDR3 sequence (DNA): TGTGCCAGCAGTCCCCGGACGGCCTCGGGGGGTACTGAAGCTTTCTTT. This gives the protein CASSPRTASGGTEAFF.

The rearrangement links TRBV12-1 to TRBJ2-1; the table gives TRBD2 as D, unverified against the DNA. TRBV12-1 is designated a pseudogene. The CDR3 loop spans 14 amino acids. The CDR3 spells CASRGLAGGKEQFF. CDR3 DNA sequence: TGTGCCAGCAGGGGACTAGCGGGGGGAAAGGAGCAGTTCTTC.